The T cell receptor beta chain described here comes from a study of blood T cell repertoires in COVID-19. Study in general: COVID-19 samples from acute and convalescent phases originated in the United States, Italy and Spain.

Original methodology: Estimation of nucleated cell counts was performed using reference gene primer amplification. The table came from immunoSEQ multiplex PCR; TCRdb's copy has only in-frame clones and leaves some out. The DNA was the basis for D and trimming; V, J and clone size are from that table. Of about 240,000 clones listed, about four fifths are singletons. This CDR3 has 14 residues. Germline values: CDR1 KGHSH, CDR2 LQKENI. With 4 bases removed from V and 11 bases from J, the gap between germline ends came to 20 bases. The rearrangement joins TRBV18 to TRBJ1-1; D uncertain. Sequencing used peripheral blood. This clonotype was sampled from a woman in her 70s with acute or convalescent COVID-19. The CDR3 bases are TGTGCCAGCTCACGCGCCCTAGATTCAATTCAGGCTTTCTTT. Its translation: CASSRALDSIQAFF.